What follows is one TCR beta chain and its context. This specimen comes from a study of blood T cell repertoires in COVID-19. Study context: Specimens from acute and convalescent COVID-19 originated in the United States, Italy and Spain. T cells, B-cell-depleted T cells, or PBMCs provided the cDNA or gDNA that served as material.

Sequenced by immunoSEQ multiplex PCR; TCRdb stores in-frame clones only, minus some. The sample yields some 150,000 clones, 75% to 90% seen once. Germline CDR1 MRHNA, CDR2 SNTAGT. CDR3 size: 16 residues. Trimming cost V 6 bases and J 5 bases; bases outside gene matches: 10. The sequenced sample was peripheral blood. The origin of this receptor is a man between 45 and 60 years old with active COVID-19. The genes are TRBV6-4 and TRBJ2-2, with 9 bases lining up with TRBD1. CDR3 DNA sequence: TGTGCCAGCAGCCCGACGTGGACAGGGGAAACCGGGGAGCTGTTTTTT. It encodes CASSPTWTGETGELFF.